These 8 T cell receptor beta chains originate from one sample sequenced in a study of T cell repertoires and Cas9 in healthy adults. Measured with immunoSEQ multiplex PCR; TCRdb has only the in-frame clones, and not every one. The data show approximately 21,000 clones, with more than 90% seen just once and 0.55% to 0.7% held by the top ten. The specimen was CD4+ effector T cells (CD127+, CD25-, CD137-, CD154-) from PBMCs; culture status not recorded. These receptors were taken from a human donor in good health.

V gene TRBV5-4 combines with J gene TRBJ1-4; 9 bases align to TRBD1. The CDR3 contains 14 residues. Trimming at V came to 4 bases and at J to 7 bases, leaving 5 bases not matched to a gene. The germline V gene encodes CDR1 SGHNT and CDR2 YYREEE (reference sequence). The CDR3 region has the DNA TGTGCCAGCAGCCACCGGGACAGGGTTGAAAAACTGTTTTTT. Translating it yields CASSHRDRVEKLFF.

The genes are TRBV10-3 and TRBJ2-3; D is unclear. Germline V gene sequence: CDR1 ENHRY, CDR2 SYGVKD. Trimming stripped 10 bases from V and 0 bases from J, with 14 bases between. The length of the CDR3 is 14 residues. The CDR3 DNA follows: TGTGCCACTCACCACACTACTAGCACAGATACGCAGTATTTT. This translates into CATHHTTSTDTQYF.

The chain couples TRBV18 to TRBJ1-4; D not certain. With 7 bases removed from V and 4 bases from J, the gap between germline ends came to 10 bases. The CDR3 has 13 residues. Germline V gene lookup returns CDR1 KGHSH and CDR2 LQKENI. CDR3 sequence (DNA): TGTGCCAGCTTCAGTGGATTTAATGAAAAACTGTTTTTT. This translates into CASFSGFNEKLFF. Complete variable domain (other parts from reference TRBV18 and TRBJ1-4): NAGVMQNPRHLVRRRGQEARLRCSPMKGHSHVYWYRQLPEEGLKFMVYLQKENIIDESGMPKERFSAEFPKEGPSILRIQQVVRGDSAAYFCASFSGFNEKLFFGSGTQLSVL.

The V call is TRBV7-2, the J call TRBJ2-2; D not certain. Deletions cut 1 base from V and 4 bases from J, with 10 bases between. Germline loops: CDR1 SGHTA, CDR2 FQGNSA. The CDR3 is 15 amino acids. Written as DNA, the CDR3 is TGTGCCAGCAGCTTAGGAGTACGGCCCACCGGGGAGCTGTTTTTT. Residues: CASSLGVRPTGELFF.

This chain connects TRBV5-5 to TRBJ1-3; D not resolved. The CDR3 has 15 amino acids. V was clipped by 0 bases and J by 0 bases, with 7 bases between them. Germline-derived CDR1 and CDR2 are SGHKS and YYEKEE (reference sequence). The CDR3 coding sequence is TGTGCCAGCAGCTTGGCATGGGACTCTGGAAACACCATATATTTT. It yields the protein CASSLAWDSGNTIYF.

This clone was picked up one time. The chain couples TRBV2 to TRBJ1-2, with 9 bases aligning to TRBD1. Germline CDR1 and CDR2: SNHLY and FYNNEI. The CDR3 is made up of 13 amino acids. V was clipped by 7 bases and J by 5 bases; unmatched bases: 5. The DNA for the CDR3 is TGTGCCAGCAACCGGGACAGGGATTATGGCTACACCTTC. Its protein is CASNRDRDYGYTF.

The CDR3 reads CASSPRTEGGTGELFF. CDR3 DNA sequence: TGTGCCAGCTCACCACGGACCGAGGGGGGCACCGGGGAGCTGTTTTTT. This chain uses TRBV18 with TRBJ2-2; D possibly uses TRBD1 or TRBD2 (6 bases each). The CDR3 covers 16 residues. With 1 base removed from V and 4 bases from J, the gap between germline ends came to 13 bases. Germline loops: CDR1 KGHSH, CDR2 LQKENI.

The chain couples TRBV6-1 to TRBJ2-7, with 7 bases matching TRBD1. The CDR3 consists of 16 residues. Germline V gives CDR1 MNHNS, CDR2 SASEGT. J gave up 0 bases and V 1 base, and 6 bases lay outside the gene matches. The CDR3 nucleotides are TGTGCCAGCAGTGAAGGTACAGGGGCTAACTCCTACGAGCAGTACTTC. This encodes CASSEGTGANSYEQYF.